A selection of T cell receptor beta chains follows, all from one sample in a study of human T cells and chemical hapten exposure. TCRdb reprocessed the RACE reads via MiXCR and lists one record per CDR3 protein. Of some 250,000 distinct CDR3 sequences listed, around 7% are singletons. The input for sequencing was whole blood, taken in connection with sensitization to the hapten diphenylcyclopropenone (DPC). These receptors were collected from a man younger than 35 with alopecia areata. Some clones in this sample may be carry-over from other donors' samples. Each CDR3 is given with its conserved first and last residue. The D gene is left open where the match is weak. The listing skips clone size in some rows; elsewhere it reads once, few, many or a size class.

NA	TRBV11-1	TRBJ2-7	few	TGTGCCAGCAGCTTAGTAACCGTCAGCTCCTACGAGCAGTACTTC	CASSLVTVSSYEQYF
NA	TRBV12-3/TRBV12-4	TRBJ1-2	many	TGTGCCACCCTGGGGACGGCCGGTCGCTACACCTTC	CATLGTAGRYTF
TRBD1	TRBV12-3/TRBV12-4	TRBJ2-2	few	TGTGCCAGCAGTCCGAGACAGGGTTCCGGGGAGCTGTTTTTT	CASSPRQGSGELFF
NA	TRBV7-8	TRBJ1-4	many	TGTGCCAGCAGCTTATACAGGACCCGAACTAATGAAAAACTGTTTTTT	CASSLYRTRTNEKLFF
NA	TRBV12-3/TRBV12-4	TRBJ2-7	few	TGTGCCAGCAGTTTAGCGAGTCAGCCCTACGAGCAGTACTTC	CASSLASQPYEQYF
NA	TRBV4-1	TRBJ2-2	NA	TGCGCCAGCAGCCAAGATGGCACCGGGGAGCTGTTTTTT	CASSQDGTGELFF
NA	TRBV27	TRBJ2-2	many	TGTGCCAGCAGTTTAGAAGGTCCCACCGGGGAGCTGTTTTTT	CASSLEGPTGELFF
NA	TRBV4-1	TRBJ1-1	few	TGCGCCAGCAGCCATAAGTACCGTGGTTCAGGGAACGGCACTGAAGCTTTCTTT	CASSHKYRGSGNGTEAFF
NA	TRBV6-5	TRBJ2-3	few	TGTGCCACCCGAACCCCCGGACCCTACACAGATACGCAGTATTTT	CATRTPGPYTDTQYF
NA	TRBV29-1	TRBJ1-1	NA	TGCAGCGTTTTCGCTCTGGGCACTGAAGCTTTCTTT	CSVFALGTEAFF
NA	TRBV7-6	TRBJ1-4	few	TGTGCCAGCAGCCTTCATAGCGTGGGGGCTAATGAAAAACTGTTTTTT	CASSLHSVGANEKLFF
NA	TRBV10-2	TRBJ2-1	few	TGCGCCAGCTGGAGGGGGGGCCTTCAGGGTGAGCAGTTCTTC	CASWRGGLQGEQFF
NA	TRBV28	TRBJ2-7	NA	TGTGCCAGCAGGACAGGAGTCTACGAGCAGTACTTC	CASRTGVYEQYF
TRBD1	TRBV6-6	TRBJ1-4	NA	TGTGCCAGCAGTTACCCCGACAGGGGAGCAGAAGAAAAACTGTTTTTT	CASSYPDRGAEEKLFF
NA	TRBV4-3	TRBJ2-3	few	TGCGCCAGCAGCCAAGAACTACCGGACGATATCGCGAGCACAGATACGCAGTATTTT	CASSQELPDDIASTDTQYF
TRBD1	TRBV20-1	TRBJ1-1	NA	TGCAGTGCCAGCAGGGGACAGATGATGAACACTGAAGCTTTCTTT	CSASRGQMMNTEAFF
NA	TRBV5-5	TRBJ1-1	NA	TGTGCCAGCAGCTTGTCCCACCACCAGAACACTGAAGCTTTCTTT	CASSLSHHQNTEAFF
NA	TRBV12-3/TRBV12-4	TRBJ1-5	NA	TGTGCCAGCAGTTTGCTATATAGCAATCAGCCCCAGCATTTT	CASSLLYSNQPQHF
NA	TRBV4-1	TRBJ1-1	many	TGCGCCAGCAGCCAAGGGATTCTGACCACCCCGTGGGCTGAAGCTTTCTTT	CASSQGILTTPWAEAFF
NA	TRBV28	TRBJ1-6	few	TGTGCCAGCAGTTTAGGGCAGGTCTTTAATTCACCCCTCCACTTT	CASSLGQVFNSPLHF
TRBD2	TRBV20-1	TRBJ2-3	NA	TGCAGTGCTTATTCCGGGACTAGCGGGGGGATTACGCAGTATTTT	CSAYSGTSGGITQYF
TRBD2	TRBV5-1	TRBJ2-3	few	TGCGCCAGCAGCTTGTCTACTAGCGGGGGGACCCGCACAGATACGCAGTATTTT	CASSLSTSGGTRTDTQYF
NA	TRBV6-1	TRBJ1-5	few	TGTGCCAGCAGTGAATTTGAGGGGCTAGGGTTCTCGACTTATCAGCCCCAGCATTTT	CASSEFEGLGFSTYQPQHF
NA	TRBV5-1	TRBJ1-1	few	TGCGCCAGCAGACTTTCAACGGACATGAACACTGAAGCTTTCTTT	CASRLSTDMNTEAFF
TRBD2	TRBV28	TRBJ2-5	NA	TGTGCCAGCAGTTTCTTCGCTAGCGGAGAAGAGACCCAGTACTTC	CASSFFASGEETQYF
TRBD1	TRBV7-2	TRBJ2-7	few	TGTGCCAGCAGCTTTTCCGGGACAGGGGCGAACTACGAGCAGTACTTC	CASSFSGTGANYEQYF
TRBD1	TRBV7-6	TRBJ2-6	many	TGTGCCAGCAGCGGGACAGTAGCACTCTCTGGGGCCAACGTCCTGACTTTC	CASSGTVALSGANVLTF
TRBD1	TRBV27	TRBJ2-7	few	TGTGCCAGCACCATTAGACAGGGAGACTACGAGCAGTACTTC	CASTIRQGDYEQYF
TRBD2	TRBV27	TRBJ2-2	NA	TGTGCCAGCAGTATTCGCGGGACTAGCGGGGGCGATACCGGGGAGCTGTTTTTT	CASSIRGTSGGDTGELFF
NA	TRBV5-1	TRBJ2-3	many	TGCGCCAGCAGCTTGGGGGTTAGCACAGATACGCAGTATTTT	CASSLGVSTDTQYF
NA	TRBV3-1	TRBJ2-6	few	TGTGCCAGCAGCTCGACACAGTACTCTGGGGCCAACGTCCTGACTTTC	CASSSTQYSGANVLTF
NA	TRBV6-5	TRBJ2-7	NA	TGTGCCAGCAGTTACGAGAGGGGGGGCAGGCACGAGCAGTACTTC	CASSYERGGRHEQYF
TRBD1	TRBV10-3	TRBJ2-1	few	TGTGCCATCAGACCGACAGGGTCAGATTTCGTATCCTACAATGAGCAGTTCTTC	CAIRPTGSDFVSYNEQFF
NA	TRBV5-5	TRBJ1-2	NA	TGTGCCAGCAGCTTCATAGAGAACTATGGCTACACCTTC	CASSFIENYGYTF
NA	TRBV15	TRBJ2-7	many	TGTGCCACCAGCAGAGATCTCCCGAACGAGCAGTACTTC	CATSRDLPNEQYF
NA	TRBV12-3/TRBV12-4	TRBJ2-3	NA	TGTGCCAGCAGCCCTCAAAGGGGGTTAACAGATACGCAGTATTTT	CASSPQRGLTDTQYF
NA	TRBV6-6	TRBJ1-2	many	TGTGCCAGCATCGGGAACCCCTATGGCTACACCTTC	CASIGNPYGYTF
TRBD1	TRBV20-1	TRBJ1-6	NA	TGCAGTGCTAGCCGGGACAGGTCGAGCTCCTATAATTCACCCCTCCACTTT	CSASRDRSSSYNSPLHF
TRBD1	TRBV5-6	TRBJ2-4	once	TGTGCCAGCAGCCCCGACAGGGGGGCCTATCCTAACTTC	CASSPDRGAYPNF
NA	TRBV25-1	TRBJ2-1	NA	TGTGCCAGCAGTGACCATATTGAGCAGTTCTTC	CASSDHIEQFF
NA	TRBV6-2/TRBV6-3	TRBJ2-1	many	TGTGCCAGCACCACGGGCCTTGAGTCTAATGAGCAGTTCTTC	CASTTGLESNEQFF
NA	TRBV12-3/TRBV12-4	TRBJ2-2	many	TGTGCCAGCAGTTTTAGAGGGTTTAGCGGGGAGCTGTTTTTT	CASSFRGFSGELFF
NA	TRBV28	TRBJ2-1	many	TGTGCCAGCAGTTTACAGGGGGGCAATGAGCAGTTCTTC	CASSLQGGNEQFF
NA	TRBV12-3/TRBV12-4	TRBJ1-3	NA	TGTGCCAGCAGTCTTACAGTCCCAGTTGGAGGTCTTCTATACACCATATATTTT	CASSLTVPVGGLLYTIYF
NA	TRBV6-6	TRBJ1-5	few	TGTGCCAGCAGCGACAGTAGTAGCAATCAGCCCCAGCATTTT	CASSDSSSNQPQHF
NA	TRBV6-2/TRBV6-3	TRBJ2-7	NA	TGTGCCAGCACCATCAAAGGTCTTTACGAGCAGTACTTC	CASTIKGLYEQYF
NA	TRBV6-6	TRBJ1-5	few	TGTGCCAGCAGTTTCAATGATCAGCCCCAGCATTTT	CASSFNDQPQHF
TRBD2	TRBV6-2/TRBV6-3	TRBJ2-1	NA	TGTGCCAGCAGAAGAGCGGGGGGCTCCTACAATGAGCAGTTCTTC	CASRRAGGSYNEQFF
TRBD1	TRBV7-9	TRBJ2-2	few	TGTGCCAGCAGCCTGAGGACAGGATTGAACACCGGGGAGCTGTTTTTT	CASSLRTGLNTGELFF
NA	TRBV24-1	TRBJ1-5	NA	TGTGCCGCCAGTGATCCGGGGCGTCCTAAACAGCCCCAGCATTTT	CAASDPGRPKQPQHF
NA	TRBV12-3/TRBV12-4	TRBJ1-5	NA	TGTGCCAGCAGTTTAACGGGAACACCCCAGCATTTT	CASSLTGTPQHF
TRBD1	TRBV7-2	TRBJ1-2	few	TGTGCCAGCAGCTGGGGACAGGGGGACTATGGCTACACCTTC	CASSWGQGDYGYTF
NA	TRBV6-1	TRBJ2-3	few	TGTGCCAGCAGAGGGGGGGGGACAGATACGCAGTATTTT	CASRGGGTDTQYF
NA	TRBV2	TRBJ2-2	NA	TGTGCCAGCAGTGAAGGCCGGAACACCGGGGAGCTGTTTTTT	CASSEGRNTGELFF
NA	TRBV9	TRBJ2-1	few	TGTGCCAGCAGCGTAGTATCCCCGGGGGACCCCTCCTACAATGAGCAGTTCTTC	CASSVVSPGDPSYNEQFF
TRBD1	TRBV4-3	TRBJ2-1	few	TGCGCCAGCAGCCAGTCCGCCGGGACAGCATACAATGAGCAGTTCTTC	CASSQSAGTAYNEQFF
NA	TRBV16	TRBJ1-2	few	TGTGCCAGCAGCCAATCTTTATGGGGCTACACCTTC	CASSQSLWGYTF
NA	TRBV6-5	TRBJ2-7	many	TGTGCCAGCAGTTACTCGACGGGCTACGAGCAGTACTTC	CASSYSTGYEQYF
NA	TRBV29-1	TRBJ1-1	many	TGCAGCGTGAAACAGGTACCTGGCGCTGAAGCTTTCTTT	CSVKQVPGAEAFF